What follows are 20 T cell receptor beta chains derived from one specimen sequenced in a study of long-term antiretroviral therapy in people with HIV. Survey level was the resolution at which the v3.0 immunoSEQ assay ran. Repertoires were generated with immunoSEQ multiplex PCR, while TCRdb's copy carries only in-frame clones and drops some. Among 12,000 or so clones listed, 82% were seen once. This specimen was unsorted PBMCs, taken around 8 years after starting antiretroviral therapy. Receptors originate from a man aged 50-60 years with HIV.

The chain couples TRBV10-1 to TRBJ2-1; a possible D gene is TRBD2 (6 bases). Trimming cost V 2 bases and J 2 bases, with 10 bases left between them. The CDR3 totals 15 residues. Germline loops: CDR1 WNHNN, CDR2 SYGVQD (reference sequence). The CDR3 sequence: CASSERSGAYNEQFF. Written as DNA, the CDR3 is TGCGCCAGCAGTGAGCGATCGGGGGCCTACAATGAGCAGTTCTTC.

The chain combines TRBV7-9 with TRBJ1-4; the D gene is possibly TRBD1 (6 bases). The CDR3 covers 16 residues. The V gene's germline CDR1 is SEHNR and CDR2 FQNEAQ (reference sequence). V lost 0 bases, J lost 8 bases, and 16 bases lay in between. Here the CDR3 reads CASSLATQGQREKLFF. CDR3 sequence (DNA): TGTGCCAGCAGCTTAGCGACCCAGGGGCAACGGGAAAAACTGTTTTTT.

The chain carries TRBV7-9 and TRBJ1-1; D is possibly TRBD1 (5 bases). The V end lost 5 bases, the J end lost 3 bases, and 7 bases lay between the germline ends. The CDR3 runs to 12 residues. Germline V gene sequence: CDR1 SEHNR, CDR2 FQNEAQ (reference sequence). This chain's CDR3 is CASSQGDTEAFF. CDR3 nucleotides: TGTGCCAGCAGCCAGGGCGACACTGAAGCTTTCTTT.

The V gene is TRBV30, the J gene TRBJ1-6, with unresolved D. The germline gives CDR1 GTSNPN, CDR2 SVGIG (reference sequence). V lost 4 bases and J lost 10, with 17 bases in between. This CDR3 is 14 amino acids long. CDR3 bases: TGTGCCTGGATGGAGGGAGTGGCGGGGTCACCCCTCCACTTT. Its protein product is CAWMEGVAGSPLHF.

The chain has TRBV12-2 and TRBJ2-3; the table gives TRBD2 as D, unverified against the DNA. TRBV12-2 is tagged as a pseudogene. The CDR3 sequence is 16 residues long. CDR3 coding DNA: TGTGCAAGTCGCCCCTTAGCGGGGTCCGGGCCAGATACGCAGTATTTT. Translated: CASRPLAGSGPDTQYF.

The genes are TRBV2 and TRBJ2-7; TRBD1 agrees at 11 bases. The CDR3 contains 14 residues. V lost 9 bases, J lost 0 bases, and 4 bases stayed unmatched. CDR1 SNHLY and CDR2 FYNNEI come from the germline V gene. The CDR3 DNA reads TGTGCCAGTTCCGGGACAGGGGGCTCCTACGAGCAGTACTTC. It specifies CASSGTGGSYEQYF. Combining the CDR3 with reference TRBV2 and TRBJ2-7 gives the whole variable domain EPEVTQTPSHQVTQMGQEVILRCVPISNHLYFYWYRQILGQKVEFLVSFYNNEISEKSEIFDDQFSVERPDGSNFTLKIRSTKLEDSAMYFCASSGTGGSYEQYFGPGTRLTVT.

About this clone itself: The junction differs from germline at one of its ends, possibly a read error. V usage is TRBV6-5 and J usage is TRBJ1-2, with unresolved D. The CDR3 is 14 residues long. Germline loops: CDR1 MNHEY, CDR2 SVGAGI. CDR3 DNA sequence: TGTGCCAGCAGTTTTACTAGCGAAGTTTTGAAATTCTCCTTC. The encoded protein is CASSFTSEVLKFSF.

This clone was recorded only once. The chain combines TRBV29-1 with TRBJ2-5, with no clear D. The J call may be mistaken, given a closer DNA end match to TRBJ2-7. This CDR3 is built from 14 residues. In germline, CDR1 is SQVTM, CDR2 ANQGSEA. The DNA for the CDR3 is TGCAGCGTTGAATTAGAGACGGCTACCTACGAGCAGTACTTC. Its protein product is CSVELETATYEQYF.

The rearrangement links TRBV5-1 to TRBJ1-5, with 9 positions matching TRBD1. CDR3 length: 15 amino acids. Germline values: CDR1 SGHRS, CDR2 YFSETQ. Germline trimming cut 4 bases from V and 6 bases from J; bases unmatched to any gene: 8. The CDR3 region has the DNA TGCGCCAGCAGCCTGGGACAGGGCCCGGGTCAGCCCCAGCATTTT. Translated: CASSLGQGPGQPQHF. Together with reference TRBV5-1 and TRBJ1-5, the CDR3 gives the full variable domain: KAGVTQTPRYLIKTRGQQVTLSCSPISGHRSVSWYQQTPGQGLQFLFEYFSETQRNKGNFPGRFSGRQFSNSRSEMNVSTLELGDSALYLCASSLGQGPGQPQHFGDGTRLSIL.

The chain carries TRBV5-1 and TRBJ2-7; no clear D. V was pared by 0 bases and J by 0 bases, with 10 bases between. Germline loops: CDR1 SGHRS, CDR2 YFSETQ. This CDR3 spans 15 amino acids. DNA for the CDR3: TGCGCCAGCAGCTTGGGATCCCACTTCTCCTACGAGCAGTACTTC. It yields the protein CASSLGSHFSYEQYF.

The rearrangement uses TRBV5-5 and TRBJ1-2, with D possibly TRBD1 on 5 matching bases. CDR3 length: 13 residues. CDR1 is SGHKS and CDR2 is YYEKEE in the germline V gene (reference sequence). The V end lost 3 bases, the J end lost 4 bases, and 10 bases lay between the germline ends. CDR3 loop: CASSSWGSYGYTF. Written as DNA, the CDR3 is TGTGCCAGCAGCTCCTGGGGCTCCTATGGCTACACCTTC.

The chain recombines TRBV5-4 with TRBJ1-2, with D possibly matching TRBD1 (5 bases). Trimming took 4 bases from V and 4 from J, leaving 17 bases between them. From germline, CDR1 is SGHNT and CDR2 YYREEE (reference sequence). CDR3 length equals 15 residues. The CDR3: CASSPGGEGGYGYTF. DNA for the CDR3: TGTGCCAGCAGCCCGGGGGGGGAAGGAGGCTATGGCTACACCTTC.

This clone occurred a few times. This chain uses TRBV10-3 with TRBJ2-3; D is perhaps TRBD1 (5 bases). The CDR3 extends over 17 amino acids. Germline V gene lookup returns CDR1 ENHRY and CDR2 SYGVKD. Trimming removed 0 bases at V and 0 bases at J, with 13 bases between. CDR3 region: CAISESGLYSSTDTQYF. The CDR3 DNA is TGTGCCATCAGTGAGTCGGGGCTTTACTCTAGCACAGATACGCAGTATTTT.

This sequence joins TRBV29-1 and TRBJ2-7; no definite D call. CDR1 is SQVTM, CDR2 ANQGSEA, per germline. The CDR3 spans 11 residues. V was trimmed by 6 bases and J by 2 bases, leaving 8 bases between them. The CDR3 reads CSVRTAYEQYF. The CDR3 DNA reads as TGCAGCGTCCGGACGGCCTACGAGCAGTACTTC.

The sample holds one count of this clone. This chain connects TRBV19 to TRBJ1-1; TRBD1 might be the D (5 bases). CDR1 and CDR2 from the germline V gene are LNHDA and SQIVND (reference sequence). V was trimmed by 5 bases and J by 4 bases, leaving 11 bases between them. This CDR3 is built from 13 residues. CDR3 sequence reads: CASSVQGPTEAFF. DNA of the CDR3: TGTGCCAGTAGTGTTCAGGGCCCCACTGAAGCTTTCTTT.

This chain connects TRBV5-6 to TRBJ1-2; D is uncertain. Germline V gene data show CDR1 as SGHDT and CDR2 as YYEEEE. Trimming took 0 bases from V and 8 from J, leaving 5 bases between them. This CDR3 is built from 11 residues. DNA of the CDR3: TGTGCCAGCAGCTTGGACGAGGGCTACACCTTC. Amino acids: CASSLDEGYTF.

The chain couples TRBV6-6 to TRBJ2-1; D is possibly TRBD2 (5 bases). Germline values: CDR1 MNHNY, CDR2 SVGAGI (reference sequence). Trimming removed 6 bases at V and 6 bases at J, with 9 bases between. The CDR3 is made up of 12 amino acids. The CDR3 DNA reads TGTGCCAGCAGCGGGATTACCAATGAGCAGTTCTTC. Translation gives CASSGITNEQFF.

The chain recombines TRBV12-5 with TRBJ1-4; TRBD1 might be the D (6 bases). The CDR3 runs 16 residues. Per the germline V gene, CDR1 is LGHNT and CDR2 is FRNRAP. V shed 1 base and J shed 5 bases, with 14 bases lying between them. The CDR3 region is CASGLGGRQVNEKLFF. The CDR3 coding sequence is TGTGCTAGTGGTTTGGGGGGTCGACAGGTAAATGAAAAACTGTTTTTT.

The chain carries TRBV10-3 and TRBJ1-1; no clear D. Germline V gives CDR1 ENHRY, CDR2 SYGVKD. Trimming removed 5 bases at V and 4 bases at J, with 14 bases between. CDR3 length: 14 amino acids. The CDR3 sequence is CAISLEEHGTEAFF. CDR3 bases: TGTGCCATCAGTCTCGAGGAGCACGGCACTGAAGCTTTCTTT.

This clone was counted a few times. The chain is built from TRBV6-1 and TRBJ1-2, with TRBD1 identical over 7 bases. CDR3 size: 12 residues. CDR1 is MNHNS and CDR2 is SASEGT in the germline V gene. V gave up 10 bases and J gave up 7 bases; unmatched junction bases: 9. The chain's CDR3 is CATDETGFGYTF. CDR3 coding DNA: TGTGCCACGGACGAGACAGGGTTTGGCTACACCTTC.